Each of the 21 T cell receptor beta chains below was sequenced from the same sample in a study of blood T cell repertoires in COVID-19. Only in-frame clones appear in the TCRdb table, and some are missing; sequencing was by immunoSEQ multiplex PCR. The repertoire holds approximately 120,000 clones, with roughly 85% as singletons. Source material: peripheral blood. The receptors stem from an older man with active or convalescent COVID-19.

The chain recombines TRBV19 with TRBJ2-6, with 8 bases matching TRBD1. Germline lookup yields CDR1 LNHDA and CDR2 SQIVND (reference sequence). After removal of 8 bases from V and 2 bases from J, the junction contained 11 bases not matched to a gene. The CDR3 loop spans 17 amino acids. CDR3 protein: CASDGQGLGTGANVLTF. CDR3 coding DNA: TGTGCCAGTGATGGACAGGGCCTCGGGACTGGGGCCAACGTCCTGACTTTC.

This clone has a single count. The gene calls are TRBV28 and TRBJ1-3; TRBD1 might be the D (6 bases). The CDR3 spans 13 residues. Between the trimmed V and J ends, which lost 9 bases and 2 bases, there was a span of 11 bases. Germline assignment: CDR1 MDHEN and CDR2 SYDVKM. The CDR3 is CASQGTPGNTIYF. CDR3 DNA sequence: TGTGCCAGTCAGGGGACCCCTGGAAACACCATATATTTT.

The rearrangement uses TRBV30 and TRBJ2-1; D is uncertain. The CDR3 contains 12 residues. The germline gives CDR1 GTSNPN, CDR2 SVGIG (reference sequence). V was clipped by 0 bases and J by 8 bases, with 8 bases between them. This CDR3 is CAWSVQMYEQFF. The CDR3 nucleotides read TGTGCCTGGAGTGTACAAATGTATGAGCAGTTCTTC. The full variable domain, its missing parts supplied by reference TRBV30 and TRBJ2-1, is SQTIHQWPATLVQPVGSPLSLECTVEGTSNPNLYWYRQAAGRGLQLLFYSVGIGQISSEVPQNLSASRPQDRQFILSSKKLLLSDSGFYLCAWSVQMYEQFFGPGTRLTVL.

The rearrangement joins TRBV9 to TRBJ2-1; TRBD2 aligns across 12 bases. The CDR3 runs to 16 residues. The V segment lost 0 bases and the J segment 9 bases; nucleotides outside the gene matches: 7. Germline lookup yields CDR1 SGDLS and CDR2 YYNGEE. Here the CDR3 DNA reads TGTGCCAGCAGCGTAGGACTAGCGGGAGTCGCTGGTGAGCAGTTCTTC. Its translation is CASSVGLAGVAGEQFF. The complete variable domain, with remaining parts taken from reference TRBV9 and TRBJ2-1, reads DSGVTQTPKHLITATGQRVTLRCSPRSGDLSVYWYQQSLDQGLQFLIQYYNGEERAKGNILERFSAQQFPDLHSELNLSSLELGDSALYFCASSVGLAGVAGEQFFGPGTRLTVL.

This clone was seen a few times. The rearrangement joins TRBV10-2 to TRBJ1-5; the D is unclear. This CDR3 is 12 amino acids long. Trimming stripped 3 bases from V and 7 bases from J, with 7 bases between. Germline lookup yields CDR1 WSHSY and CDR2 SAAADI. Here the CDR3 reads CASSEWPQPQHF. The CDR3 nucleotides read TGCGCCAGCAGTGAATGGCCCCAGCCCCAGCATTTT.

This clone was seen a handful of times. V is TRBV2 and J is TRBJ1-5, with 7 nucleotides matching TRBD1. V shed 2 bases, J shed 0 bases, and the junction held 4 bases outside the gene matches. Germline V CDR1 and CDR2: SNHLY, FYNNEI. The CDR3 is made up of 16 amino acids. The CDR3 region has the DNA TGTGCCAGCAGTGAACAGGGACAGCTTAGCAATCAGCCCCAGCATTTT. Amino acids: CASSEQGQLSNQPQHF.

The chain carries TRBV10-3 and TRBJ2-5, with 7 bases that match TRBD2. The CDR3 consists of 14 residues. CDR1 is ENHRY and CDR2 is SYGVKD in the germline V gene. With 3 bases clipped from V and 3 bases from J, the junction kept 4 bases outside the gene matches. Here the CDR3 reads CAISDWGGEETQYF. The CDR3 DNA is TGTGCCATCAGTGATTGGGGGGGGGAAGAGACCCAGTACTTC.

The J gene is TRBJ1-5, the V gene TRBV6-5, with 8 bases lining up with TRBD1. CDR3 length: 14 amino acids. In germline, CDR1 is MNHEY, CDR2 SVGAGI. V gave up 6 bases and J gave up 3 bases; unmatched junction bases: 4. CDR3 protein: CASSPGGINQPQHF. CDR3 sequence (DNA): TGTGCCAGCAGCCCAGGGGGCATCAATCAGCCCCAGCATTTT.

The V gene is TRBV7-3, the J gene TRBJ2-3, with D uncertain. CDR1 and CDR2 from the germline V gene are SGHTA and FQGTGA. The CDR3 length is 14 residues. Trimming stripped 5 bases from V and 2 bases from J, with 11 bases between. The CDR3 loop is CASSPRLNTDTQYF. The CDR3 DNA reads TGTGCCAGCAGCCCCCGACTTAACACAGATACGCAGTATTTT. Looking up the rest from reference TRBV7-3 and TRBJ2-3 gives the full variable domain: GAGVSQTPSNKVTEKGKYVELRCDPISGHTALYWYRQSLGQGPEFLIYFQGTGAADDSGLPNDRFFAVRPEGSVSTLKIQRTERGDSAVYLCASSPRLNTDTQYFGPGTRLTVL.

V gene TRBV7-7 combines with J gene TRBJ2-2; 8 nucleotides align to TRBD2. Germline-derived CDR1 and CDR2 are SSHAT and FNYEAQ (reference sequence). The CDR3 spans 17 residues. V gave up 5 bases and J gave up 10 bases; unmatched junction bases: 18. The DNA for the CDR3 is TGTGCCAGCAGCCCCGGGGGTCAGCGGGGGTTTGCGACGGAGCTGTTTTTT. Protein: CASSPGGQRGFATELFF.

This clone was observed once. The chain combines TRBV27 with TRBJ1-1; 9 bases align to TRBD1. V was pared by 5 bases and J by 0 bases, with 10 bases of the junction left unmatched. Looked up from germline, CDR1 is MNHEY and CDR2 is SMNVEV (reference sequence). The CDR3 covers 17 residues. The CDR3 loop is CASSVTTGGPLNTEAFF. CDR3 in DNA: TGTGCCAGCAGTGTTACGACAGGGGGTCCCTTGAACACTGAAGCTTTCTTT.

The chain is built from TRBV7-3 and TRBJ2-3; a weak D match, TRBD1 (6 bases). With 0 bases removed from V and 3 bases from J, the gap between germline ends came to 16 bases. This CDR3 contains 17 residues. Germline V gene data show CDR1 as SGHTA and CDR2 as FQGTGA. In nucleotides, the CDR3 is TGTGCCAGCAGCTTAACGGCAGGGGAGATGTTAACAGATACGCAGTATTTT. Its translation: CASSLTAGEMLTDTQYF. Variable domain in full (rest from reference TRBV7-3 and TRBJ2-3): GAGVSQTPSNKVTEKGKYVELRCDPISGHTALYWYRQSLGQGPEFLIYFQGTGAADDSGLPNDRFFAVRPEGSVSTLKIQRTERGDSAVYLCASSLTAGEMLTDTQYFGPGTRLTVL.

This clone is categorized as medium-sized. The chain links TRBV5-1 to TRBJ2-1; 11 bases agree with TRBD2. The CDR3 extends over 16 amino acids. J lost 6 bases, V lost 3 bases, and 8 bases had no gene match. The germline CDR1 and CDR2 sequences are SGHRS and YFSETQ. DNA of the CDR3: TGCGCCAGCAGCTGGACTCCGGGACTAGCGGCCAATGAGCAGTTCTTC. Protein: CASSWTPGLAANEQFF.

The CDR3 nucleotides read TGTGCCAGCAGCCAAGTGGGGGGGCTCGCGTCACCCCTCCACTTT. It is translated as CASSQVGGLASPLHF. V gene TRBV14 combines with J gene TRBJ1-6; D might be TRBD1 (6 bases). Germline assignment: CDR1 SGHDN and CDR2 FVKESK. CDR3 size: 15 residues. Trimming cost V 1 base and J 10 bases, with 14 bases left between them.

The genes are TRBV4-1 and TRBJ2-7; no reliable D call. The V end lost 0 bases, the J end lost 8 bases, and 11 bases lay between the germline ends. Germline values: CDR1 MGHRA, CDR2 YSYEKL. CDR3 length: 13 residues. CDR3 nucleotide sequence: TGCGCCAGCAGCCAAGATCCAAGATCTAAGCAGTACTTC. This encodes CASSQDPRSKQYF.

J is TRBJ2-1 and V is TRBV24-1; 8 bases align to TRBD1. V dropped 12 bases and J dropped 9; count of bases not matched to a gene: 12. From germline, CDR1 is KGHDR and CDR2 SFDVKD. The CDR3 has 13 amino acids. In DNA form, the CDR3 reads TGTGCCTCAAATTCGGACAGGGCGGGTGAGCAGTTCTTC. This encodes CASNSDRAGEQFF.

The rearrangement uses TRBV5-6 and TRBJ2-7; 12 nucleotides agree with TRBD2. The germline CDR1 and CDR2 sequences are SGHDT and YYEEEE. Trimming took 4 bases from V and 0 from J; bases not matched to a gene: 14. The CDR3 has 19 amino acids. The CDR3 DNA is TGTGCCAGCAGCCCTATGTATCTACTAGCGGGGGGATACTCCTACGAGCAGTACTTC. Translated: CASSPMYLLAGGYSYEQYF.

The chain carries TRBV14 and TRBJ2-2, with D tentatively TRBD2 (6 bases). CDR1 SGHDN and CDR2 FVKESK come from the germline V gene. V lost 4 bases to trimming and J lost 4 bases, with 10 bases between them. CDR3 length: 14 amino acids. The CDR3 region has the DNA TGTGCCAGCAGCCGGGAGGTTAGCACCGGGGAGCTGTTTTTT. This translates into CASSREVSTGELFF. Complete variable domain (other parts from reference TRBV14 and TRBJ2-2): EAGVTQFPSHSVIEKGQTVTLRCDPISGHDNLYWYRRVMGKEIKFLLHFVKESKQDESGMPNNRFLAERTGGTYSTLKVQPAELEDSGVYFCASSREVSTGELFFGEGSRLTVL.

J is TRBJ2-2 and V is TRBV9, with a weak D call TRBD2 (6 bases). The germline CDR1 and CDR2 sequences are SGDLS and YYNGEE. The CDR3 has 15 amino acids. Trimming removed 4 bases from V and 6 bases from J, with 16 bases in between. The DNA for the CDR3 is TGTGCCAGCAGCCCCCACCCCGGGGGAGCCGGGGAGCTGTTTTTT. This translates into CASSPHPGGAGELFF.

The V and J genes are TRBV15 and TRBJ1-1; the D gene is possibly TRBD1 (5 bases). V was clipped by 4 bases and J by 1 base, with 10 bases between them. CDR1 is LNHNV, CDR2 YYDKDF, per germline (reference sequence). The CDR3 length is 14 residues. The CDR3 region has the DNA TGTGCCACCAGCACGCGGACACAGAACACTGAAGCTTTCTTT. Translated: CATSTRTQNTEAFF. Looking up the rest from reference TRBV15 and TRBJ1-1 gives the full variable domain: DAMVIQNPRYQVTQFGKPVTLSCSQTLNHNVMYWYQQKSSQAPKLLFHYYDKDFNNEADTPDNFQSRRPNTSFCFLDIRSPGLGDTAMYLCATSTRTQNTEAFFGQGTRLTVV.

The V call is TRBV5-4, the J call TRBJ2-2; D uncertain. CDR3 size: 14 residues. V was clipped by 0 bases and J by 1 base, with 4 bases between them. Per the germline V gene, CDR1 is SGHNT and CDR2 is YYREEE (reference sequence). The CDR3 DNA is TGTGCCAGCAGCTTGGCACTGAACACCGGGGAGCTGTTTTTT. Its translation: CASSLALNTGELFF.